Described below is a single TCR beta chain sequence and its context. As processed by the authors: It was from reference gene primer amplification that nucleated cell counts were estimated. Sequencing was performed with immunoSEQ multiplex PCR; in TCRdb, only in-frame clones are kept and a portion is missing. Clone size and V and J calls were adopted from that table, with D and trimming inferred from the DNA. Of about 360,000 clones in the sample, around 84% are singletons; the top ten hold 3%. This specimen belongs to a study of blood T cell repertoires in COVID-19. Looking at the study overall: COVID-19 samples, acute and convalescent, were from the United States, Italy and Spain. T cells, B-cell-depleted T cells, or PBMCs provided the cDNA or gDNA that served as material.

The CDR3 is made up of 15 amino acids. The V gene's germline CDR1 is SNHLY and CDR2 FYNNEI. The V and J ends lost 7 bases and 2 bases, in that order; junction bases with no gene match: 8. The TCR sequence derives from a human donor in a cohort sampled during active COVID-19. Sequenced sample: peripheral blood. V and J are TRBV2 and TRBJ2-3; 8 bases line up with TRBD2. The CDR3 loop is CASMDRGRFTDTQYF. Written as DNA, the CDR3 is TGTGCCAGCATGGACCGCGGGAGGTTCACAGATACGCAGTATTTT.